The next 3 T cell receptor beta chains were all read from a single sample in a study of vaccination and CD4 T cells after COVID-19. Antigen specificity for these receptors is unknown. The Oncomine TCR Beta short-read assay generated sequence data from the DNA of cultured CD4+ T cells. MiXCR, run by TCRdb on the PCR reads, gives a single entry per CDR3 protein. The table shows 8,500 to 9,500 distinct CDR3 sequences, with over 40% occurring only once. Treatment defined: roughly 10-day PBMC culture with coronavirus spike peptide pools or control peptides (ViraFEST assay). During the years 2011-2018, before the COVID-19 pandemic, the unexposed donor's CD4+ T cells were collected. What was sequenced was CD4+ T cells from blood, cultured in vitro. These receptors all stem from a human donor in good health.

CDR3 DNA: TGTGCCAGCAGCCCCATCAGCGCCCGCGACGAGCAGTACTTC. This codes for CASSPISARDEQYF. The V and J genes are TRBV7-2 and TRBJ2-7; no definite D call. This CDR3 region has 14 residues. The germline CDR1 and CDR2 sequences are SGHTA and FQGNSA. The ends were cut back, 5 bases at V and 5 bases at J, with 16 bases in the middle.

This clonotype has more than one count but fewer than ten. The rearrangement links TRBV6-1 to TRBJ1-6, with a possible D match to TRBD1 (5 bases). Germline lookup yields CDR1 MNHNS and CDR2 SASEGT. Between the trimmed V and J ends, which lost 7 bases and 7 bases, there was a span of 14 bases. The CDR3 runs to 14 residues. CDR3 coding DNA: TGTGCCAGCAATCTGAGGGGAGGAAATTCACCCCTCCACTTT. It translates to CASNLRGGNSPLHF.

The chain is built from TRBV11-2 and TRBJ1-6; TRBD1 agrees at 8 bases. The V segment lost 1 base and the J segment 9 bases; nucleotides outside the gene matches: 5. This CDR3 comprises 15 residues. Germline-derived CDR1 and CDR2 are SGHAT and FQNNGV. CDR3 residues: CASSLGGTGGSPLHF. CDR3 nucleotide sequence: TGTGCCAGCAGCTTAGGCGGGACAGGAGGTTCACCCCTCCACTTT. The full variable domain, with the rest looked up from reference TRBV11-2 and TRBJ1-6, is EAGVAQSPRYKIIEKRQSVAFWCNPISGHATLYWYQQILGQGPKLLIQFQNNGVVDDSQLPKDRFSAERLKGVDSTLKIQPAKLEDSAVYLCASSLGGTGGSPLHFGNGTRLTVT.